These 6 T cell receptor beta chains were all obtained from the same sample, sequenced in a study of T-cell memory formation after mild COVID-19. One entry per CDR3 protein, called by TCRdb with MiXCR from the 5' RACE reads. The sample has about 610,000 distinct CDR3 sequences; 15% to 20% are singletons. The source material was PBMCs or a T cell subset sorted from them (not recorded which). These TCRs come from an adult woman who had mild COVID-19 (a few samples of this study predate the infection). Cell type and time point are not known.

The chain combines TRBV12-3 or TRBV12-4 with TRBJ1-2; 9 bases map to TRBD1. Trimming cost V 5 bases and J 0 bases; bases outside gene matches: 13. The length of the CDR3 is 18 residues. Here the CDR3 reads CASSRPGTGFGANYGYTF. CDR3 bases: TGTGCCAGCAGTCGCCCCGGGACAGGGTTTGGAGCTAACTATGGCTACACCTTC.

The V and J genes are TRBV9 and TRBJ2-7; maybe TRBD2 (5 bases). The CDR3 totals 14 residues. V was pared by 3 bases and J by 0 bases, with 10 bases between. Germline CDR1 reads SGDLS; CDR2 reads YYNGEE. Here the CDR3 reads CASSAGFTSYEQYF. For the CDR3, the DNA is TGTGCCAGCAGCGCGGGATTTACCTCCTACGAGCAGTACTTC. The variable domain in full, with the rest retrieved from reference TRBV9 and TRBJ2-7, is DSGVTQTPKHLITATGQRVTLRCSPRSGDLSVYWYQQSLDQGLQFLIQYYNGEERAKGNILERFSAQQFPDLHSELNLSSLELGDSALYFCASSAGFTSYEQYFGPGTRLTVT.

The CDR3 protein is CASSLWPPGLAGGNIQYF. The DNA for the CDR3 is TGTGCCAGCAGCTTGTGGCCCCCGGGACTAGCGGGGGGGAACATTCAGTACTTC. This chain connects TRBV5-6 to TRBJ2-4; 16 bases map to TRBD2. J lost 7 bases, V lost 1 base, and 8 bases had no gene match. CDR3 length equals 18 residues. From germline, CDR1 is SGHDT and CDR2 YYEEEE.

The table lists this clonotype with a few counts. CDR3 region: CASSPRIGNSPLHF. In DNA form, the CDR3 reads TGCGCCAGCAGCCCCAGGATTGGTAATTCACCCCTCCACTTT. The chain employs TRBV5-1 and TRBJ1-6; D gene ambiguous. The CDR3 has 14 amino acids. The V gene's germline CDR1 is SGHRS and CDR2 YFSETQ. With 4 bases removed from V and 6 bases from J, the gap between germline ends came to 11 bases.

This clonotype has only a few counts. The V call is TRBV6-5, the J call TRBJ1-1; D is undetermined. V was clipped by 8 bases and J by 2 bases, with 15 bases between them. Germline CDR1 MNHEY, CDR2 SVGAGI. The CDR3 is 14 amino acids. The CDR3 reads CASAQRSSNTEAFF. As DNA, the CDR3 is TGTGCCAGCGCCCAAAGAAGTTCCAACACTGAAGCTTTCTTT.

The chain employs TRBV6-5 and TRBJ2-2, with TRBD2 as a possible D gene (6 bases). This CDR3 has 14 residues. V shed 7 bases and J shed 6 bases, with 15 bases lying between them. Per the germline V gene, CDR1 is MNHEY and CDR2 is SVGAGI. The CDR3 loop is CASTLWGDSGELFF. DNA of the CDR3: TGTGCCAGCACCCTCTGGGGGGACTCCGGGGAGCTGTTTTTT.